The clone carrying this T cell receptor (beta chain) has ten or more counts. This sample was included in a study of T-cell reconstitution after alpha-beta-depleted transplantation in children. Germline loops: CDR1 LGHNA, CDR2 YSLEER. V lost 0 bases, J lost 12 bases, and 15 bases lay in between. This CDR3 comprises 14 residues. This sample's TCRbeta library carried unique molecular identifier barcodes. One entry per CDR3 protein, called by TCRdb with MiXCR from the PCR reads. The table has around 680,000 distinct CDR3 sequences, 16% seen once. This chain links TRBV4-3 with TRBJ2-1; D may be TRBD2 (5 bases). The sequence derives from a human donor who donated a stem cell graft to a child with acute myeloid leukemia. The sample was PBMCs from the stem cell graft donor, taken from the stem cell graft. Here the CDR3 reads CASSQDGSSPRQFF. The CDR3 nucleotides read TGCGCCAGCAGCCAAGATGGGAGTAGTCCGAGGCAGTTCTTC.